This is a list of T cell receptor beta chains from one sample in a study of cytotoxic CD8 clonotypes in ibrutinib-treated CLL. Generated by immunoSEQ multiplex PCR, the TCRdb table keeps only in-frame clones and is missing some. Of 150,000 to 200,000 clones detected, more than 70% appear once; the ten largest clones hold 3% to 3.5%. Sequenced here: PBMCs, sampled at disease progression, from a patient treated with ibrutinib. The receptors were sampled from a human donor with chronic lymphocytic leukemia. CDR3s include the opening cysteine and the closing phenylalanine or tryptophan. A D gene is named only where the DNA matches it firmly.

CDR3	V	D
CASSAGTSGRYNEQFF	TRBV28	TRBD2
CASSPQNRNTEAFF	TRBV9	.
CASSLPQGINEKLFF	TRBV5-1	.
CASSDGTSGHTGELFF	TRBV9	TRBD2
CASSLDTLNTEAFF	TRBV5-1	.
CASSYSGGDKQYF	TRBV6-5	.
CASSLERDRGSYGYTF	TRBV7-9	TRBD1
CASSLTGTGEGYTF	TRBV9	TRBD1
CASSFRGYIDQPQHF	TRBV28	.
CASSDRDSLNTEAFF	TRBV5-1	TRBD1
CASSLSGTGGYGYTF	TRBV6-5	TRBD1
CASSENRKTYGYTF	TRBV4-1	.
CASSQGVGGENTIYF	TRBV4-3	.
CASSSGRHLYGYTF	TRBV7-9	.
CASRLEGQGAETQYF	TRBV12-2	.
CSVSRTGDGYTF	TRBV29-1	TRBD1
CATSRGPSSGNTIYF	TRBV15	.
CASSSNTYNEQFF	TRBV7-3	.
CASSWGRGASSNQPQHF	TRBV19	.
CASSVGQGYGYTF	TRBV6-1	TRBD1
CASSDGGSNRGWALEQYF	TRBV6-1	.
CASRTSGHVYEQYF	TRBV19	TRBD2
CSQARTNTEAFF	TRBV29-1	.
CASSEMGQSGAFF	TRBV25-1	.
CASSLAGLQGVAFF	TRBV5-1	.
CASSFGGSPSRSEEQFF	TRBV4-3	.
CASSQDNREQETQYF	TRBV4-1	.
CASSPLGPRVGAYTF	TRBV27	.
CASSDGTGGNEQFF	TRBV2	TRBD1
CAISGTDYNEQFF	TRBV2	TRBD1
CATSVGYEQYF	TRBV6-6	.
CASSTSGGGANEQYF	TRBV19	TRBD2
CASSLARRNYGYTF	TRBV11-2	.
CASSQDRSGNTIYF	TRBV11-1	TRBD1
CASSQRQGPYEQYF	TRBV11-3	TRBD1
CASSFGQGKTGNTIYF	TRBV5-1	TRBD1
CASSQGFGQGSSGYTF	TRBV4-1	TRBD1
CAWSGGTALEQYF	TRBV30	.
CASSLDRTYEQYF	TRBV27	.
CASRSDGSNYGYTF	TRBV7-2	.
CASSPSGTGGGTDTQYF	TRBV7-9	TRBD1
CASSQILTGDYGYTF	TRBV4-3	.
CASAATGRPGGGYTF	TRBV27	TRBD1
CASSLGAGVQETQYF	TRBV5-1	TRBD2
CASSFYRGRQPSYNEQFF	TRBV7-2	TRBD1
CATNRGGDPYGYTF	TRBV7-6	.
CASSLVAIAEAFF	TRBV7-9	.
CASDTIIYRPGMSGNEKLFF	TRBV28	.
CASSADPRQGRGYTF	TRBV6-5	TRBD1
CASSSPTEISGNTIYF	TRBV11-2	.
CASSLQTGGEFTEAFF	TRBV5-1	TRBD1
CATRRVIGSYEQYF	TRBV28	.
CATGQGATEAFF	TRBV7-9	TRBD1
CASSFSAGTSSYNEQFF	TRBV11-2	TRBD2
CASTQGGRDQPQHF	TRBV18	TRBD1
CASSFAGPEAFF	TRBV28	.
CASSVGEGYHIQYF	TRBV9	.
CASNPTDRGLSYEQYF	TRBV2	TRBD1
CAWTSGQGNQPQHF	TRBV30	TRBD1